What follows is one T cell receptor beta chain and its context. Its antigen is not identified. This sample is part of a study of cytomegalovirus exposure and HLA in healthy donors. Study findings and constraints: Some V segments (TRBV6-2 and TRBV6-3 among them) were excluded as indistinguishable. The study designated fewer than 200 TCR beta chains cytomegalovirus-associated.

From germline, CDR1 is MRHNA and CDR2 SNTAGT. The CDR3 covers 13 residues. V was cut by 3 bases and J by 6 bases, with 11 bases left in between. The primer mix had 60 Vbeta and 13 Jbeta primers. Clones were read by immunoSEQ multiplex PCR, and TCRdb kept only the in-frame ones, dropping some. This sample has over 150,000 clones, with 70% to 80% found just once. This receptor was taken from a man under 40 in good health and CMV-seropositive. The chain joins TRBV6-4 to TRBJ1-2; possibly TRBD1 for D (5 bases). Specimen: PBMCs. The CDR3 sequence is CASSDRAGNGYTF. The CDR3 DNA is TGTGCCAGCAGTGATAGGGCAGGGAATGGCTACACCTTC.